Shown below are 9 T cell receptor beta chains from a single sample sequenced in a study of metastatic and nonmetastatic thyroid tumors. With MiXCR, TCRdb reprocessed the PCR reads. The repertoire includes about 38,000 clones, approximately 44% of them detected once, and approximately 25% sits in the top ten. Thyroid surgery was preceded by no treatment in any patient. What was sequenced was tumor tissue. These receptors all stem from a male donor with papillary thyroid cancer or a benign thyroid nodule (not recorded which). Some clones in this sample may be carry-over from other donors' samples.

The V and J genes are TRBV27 and TRBJ1-2; D is unresolved. CDR1 and CDR2 from the germline V gene are MNHEY and SMNVEV (reference sequence). Trimming took off 1 base at V and 3 bases at J, with 18 bases between the two ends. The CDR3 covers 17 residues. CDR3 sequence reads: CASSLFASFRGYYGYTF. The DNA of the CDR3 is TGTGCCAGCAGTTTATTCGCCTCTTTCAGAGGGTACTATGGCTACACCTTC.

This clone was seen a handful of times. V and J are TRBV5-6 and TRBJ2-7; 7 bases align to TRBD1. V shed 4 bases, J shed 5 bases, and the junction held 12 bases outside the gene matches. CDR3 length: 15 residues. From germline, CDR1 is SGHDT and CDR2 YYEEEE. The CDR3 sequence is CASSATGSGVHEQYF. In nucleotides, the CDR3 is TGTGCCAGCAGCGCGACAGGGAGTGGGGTTCACGAGCAGTACTTC.

CDR3 sequence (DNA): TGTGCCAGCAGTGAAGGAGAAGAGACCCAGTACTTC. Translated, it gives CASSEGEETQYF. The J gene is TRBJ2-5, the V gene TRBV25-1, with D unresolved. Trimming shortened V by 2 bases and J by 3 bases, and 4 bases separated the two germline ends. The V gene's germline CDR1 is MGHDK and CDR2 SYGVNS. There are 12 residues in the CDR3. The variable domain in full, with the rest retrieved from reference TRBV25-1 and TRBJ2-5, is EADIYQTPRYLVIGTGKKITLECSQTMGHDKMYWYQQDPGMELHLIHYSYGVNSTEKGDLSSESTVSRIRTEHFPLTLESARPSHTSQYLCASSEGEETQYFGPGTRLLVL.

This clone was counted a few times. This sequence joins TRBV6-1 and TRBJ2-7; 8 nucleotides agree with TRBD1. This CDR3 is 13 amino acids long. J gave up 3 bases and V 5 bases, and 3 bases lay outside the gene matches. Germline V gene lookup returns CDR1 MNHNS and CDR2 SASEGT. The CDR3 DNA sequence: TGTGCCAGCAGTCGGACAGGGATCTACGAGCAGTACTTC. Its translation: CASSRTGIYEQYF.

The chain recombines TRBV7-6 with TRBJ2-5, with TRBD1 identical over 9 bases. The germline gives CDR1 SGHVS, CDR2 FNYEAQ. The CDR3 is 16 amino acids. The ends lost 5 bases at V and 4 bases at J; junction bases unmatched: 11. The CDR3: CASSEQPGQGGETQYF. CDR3 in DNA: TGTGCCAGCAGCGAACAACCGGGACAGGGAGGAGAGACCCAGTACTTC.

The rearrangement uses TRBV5-1 and TRBJ2-7; 12 positions match TRBD2. Germline CDR1 SGHRS, CDR2 YFSETQ. V was clipped by 6 bases and J by 6 bases; unmatched bases: 10. This CDR3 region has 15 residues. The CDR3 loop reads CASIMTSGSGFEQYF. In DNA form, the CDR3 reads TGCGCCAGCATCATGACTAGCGGGAGCGGGTTCGAGCAGTACTTC.

The chain employs TRBV6-2 or TRBV6-3 and TRBJ2-5; unclear D gene. This CDR3 region has 14 residues. V was trimmed by 2 bases and J by 5 bases, leaving 12 bases between them. Per germline, CDR1 MNHEY and CDR2 SVGEGT. The CDR3 here is CASSYHPPRETQYF. The CDR3 nucleotides read TGTGCCAGCAGTTACCACCCTCCTCGGGAGACCCAGTACTTC.

The chain carries TRBV4-1 and TRBJ1-5, with 7 bases fitting TRBD1. CDR3 length: 16 residues. The V and J ends lost 0 bases and 4 bases, in that order; junction bases with no gene match: 6. Per the germline V gene, CDR1 is MGHRA and CDR2 is YSYEKL. CDR3: CASSQDRGTENQPQHF. CDR3 DNA: TGCGCCAGCAGCCAAGATCGGGGGACAGAAAATCAGCCCCAGCATTTT.

V is TRBV7-2 and J is TRBJ2-1, with D hard to call. The ends were cut back, 8 bases at V and 4 bases at J, with 6 bases in the middle. Germline-derived CDR1 and CDR2 are SGHTA and FQGNSA. The CDR3 spans 11 residues. The CDR3 DNA reads as TGTGCCAGCGTTGGGTACAATGAGCAGTTCTTC. This sequence encodes CASVGYNEQFF.